This TCR beta chain emerged from a study of CD8 T cells in Susac syndrome. Study-level points and caveats: The study recognized that its TCR sequencing and HLA analysis covered a relatively small number of individuals.

Trimming took 3 bases from V and 3 from J, leaving 10 bases between them. The CDR3 has 15 residues. The germline CDR1 and CDR2 sequences are KGHDR and SFDVKD. Regarding this clonotype: Antigen specificity is unknown.

Reverse transcription of about 0.45 to 1 ug RNA was performed with random hexamers. Across 54 Vbeta and 13 Jbeta, TCR beta CDR3 was amplified with immunoSEQ multiplex PCR. TCRdb reprocessed the immunoSEQ multiplex PCR reads with MiXCR, giving one entry per CDR3 protein. The sample carries 190,000 or so distinct CDR3 sequences, about 95% recorded once. The chain recombines TRBV24-1 with TRBJ2-2; D uncertain. The specimen was CD4+ T cells from PBMCs. The sequence derives from a human donor with multiple sclerosis. The CDR3 spells CATSDRASYTGELFF. Written as DNA, the CDR3 is TGTGCCACCAGTGATCGGGCCTCGTACACCGGGGAGCTGTTTTTT.